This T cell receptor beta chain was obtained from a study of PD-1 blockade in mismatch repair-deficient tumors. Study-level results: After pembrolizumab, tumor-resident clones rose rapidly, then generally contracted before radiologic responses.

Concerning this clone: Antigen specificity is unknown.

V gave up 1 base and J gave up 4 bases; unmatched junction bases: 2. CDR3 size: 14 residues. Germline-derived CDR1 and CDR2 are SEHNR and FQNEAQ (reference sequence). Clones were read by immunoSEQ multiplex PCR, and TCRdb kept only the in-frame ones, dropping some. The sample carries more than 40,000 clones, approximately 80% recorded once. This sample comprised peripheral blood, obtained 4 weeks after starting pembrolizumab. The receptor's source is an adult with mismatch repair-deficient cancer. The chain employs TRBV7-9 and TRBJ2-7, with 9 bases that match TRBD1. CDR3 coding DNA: TGTGCCAGCAGCTTAGTACAGGGGGCGTACGAGCAGTACTTC. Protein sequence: CASSLVQGAYEQYF.